Each of the 21 T cell receptor beta chains below was sequenced from the same sample in a study of cytomegalovirus exposure and HLA in healthy donors. It was with 60 Vbeta and 13 Jbeta primers that the PCR ran. Assay used: immunoSEQ multiplex PCR; TCRdb lists only in-frame clones, some missing. The table records about 100,000 clones, over 75% of them present only once. Sequenced: PBMCs. These receptors originate from a man aged 25 to 40 in good health and CMV-seronegative.

This clone was seen a few times. This chain joins TRBV9 and TRBJ1-3, with 12 bases identical to TRBD1. The CDR3 consists of 18 residues. V trimming: 3 bases; J trimming: 4 bases; junction bases outside the gene matches: 11. Germline-derived CDR1 and CDR2 are SGDLS and YYNGEE. The CDR3 bases are TGTGCCAGCAGCGCTCCGGGACAGGGGGCGCGGCGGGGAAACACCATATATTTT. Translation gives CASSAPGQGARRGNTIYF.

The chain employs TRBV2 and TRBJ1-3, with D maybe TRBD1 (6 bases). Germline CDR1 SNHLY, CDR2 FYNNEI. CDR3 length: 14 amino acids. Trimming left V 4 bases short and J 3 bases short, with 10 bases between. CDR3 sequence: CASSGQGFGNTIYF. CDR3 DNA sequence: TGTGCCAGCAGTGGGCAGGGGTTTGGAAACACCATATATTTT.

V usage is TRBV7-2 and J usage is TRBJ2-4; D might be TRBD2 (5 bases). This CDR3 spans 15 amino acids. The ends were cut back, 0 bases at V and 1 base at J, with 7 bases in the middle. The germline V gene has CDR1 SGHTA and CDR2 FQGNSA. CDR3 coding DNA: TGTGCCAGCAGCTTAGCGGGGAGTGCCAAAAACATTCAGTACTTC. Residues: CASSLAGSAKNIQYF.

The chain recombines TRBV27 with TRBJ1-1; 10 nucleotides line up with TRBD1. The CDR3 loop spans 13 amino acids. The V gene end was trimmed by 5 bases and the J gene end by 11 bases; junction bases not matched to a gene: 8. The germline V gene has CDR1 MNHEY and CDR2 SMNVEV (reference sequence). The CDR3: CASSVDRGRSAFF. CDR3 nucleotide sequence: TGTGCCAGCAGTGTCGACAGGGGGCGGTCGGCTTTCTTT.

This clone occurred a few times. This rearrangement joins TRBV5-6 to TRBJ2-7; TRBD1 matches at 12 bases. Germline V gene lookup returns CDR1 SGHDT and CDR2 YYEEEE. CDR3 length: 17 residues. J lost 3 bases, V lost 0 bases, and 7 bases had no gene match. CDR3 DNA sequence: TGTGCCAGCAGCTTGGTCTGGGGGACAGGGGGCGTCTACGAGCAGTACTTC. It translates to CASSLVWGTGGVYEQYF.

The rearrangement joins TRBV7-2 to TRBJ2-1, with 10 positions matching TRBD2. After removal of 3 bases from V and 6 bases from J, the junction contained 5 bases not matched to a gene. This CDR3 is built from 15 residues. CDR1 and CDR2 from the germline V gene are SGHTA and FQGNSA. CDR3 protein: CASSLTSGPVNEQFF. The CDR3 DNA follows: TGTGCCAGCAGCTTGACTAGCGGGCCCGTCAATGAGCAGTTCTTC.

The chain links TRBV4-2 to TRBJ1-1; TRBD1 might be the D (5 bases). Germline V gene data show CDR1 as LGHNA and CDR2 as YNFKEQ. The germline V and J ends were trimmed by 1 base and 4 bases, with 13 bases remaining between them. This CDR3 comprises 15 residues. The CDR3 region has the DNA TGTGCCAGCAGCCAAGTGGGGGGAGAGATCACTGAAGCTTTCTTT. This codes for CASSQVGGEITEAFF.

This clone is a singleton in its sample. The rearrangement joins TRBV5-1 to TRBJ2-1; 8 bases agree with TRBD2. Germline lookup yields CDR1 SGHRS and CDR2 YFSETQ. This CDR3 contains 16 residues. Unmatched junction bases numbered 8, after V lost 3 bases and J lost 3 bases. Written as DNA, the CDR3 is TGCGCCAGCAGCTCCCTCCCGGGGGGGGTCTACAATGAGCAGTTCTTC. This codes for CASSSLPGGVYNEQFF.

CDR3 bases: TGTGCCAGCGGACAGCGGCCGAACACCGGGGAGCTGTTTTTT. Translated, it gives CASGQRPNTGELFF. The chain has TRBV5-8 and TRBJ2-2, with D perhaps TRBD1 (6 bases). The CDR3 sequence is 14 residues long. V was shortened by 7 bases and J by 0 bases, with 10 bases between the two germline ends. Germline CDR1 is SGHTS and CDR2 is YDEGEE.

This clone was seen only once. The V gene is TRBV18, the J gene TRBJ1-4, with D tentatively TRBD1 (6 bases). The germline CDR1 and CDR2 sequences are KGHSH and LQKENI. The ends were cut back, 0 bases at V and 2 bases at J, with 10 bases in the middle. This CDR3 is 16 amino acids long. The CDR3 here is CASSPPQGMTNEKLFF. Written as DNA, the CDR3 is TGTGCCAGCTCACCACCGCAGGGGATGACTAATGAAAAACTGTTTTTT.

The CDR3 region is CASSFGGLSEKLFF. Written as DNA, the CDR3 is TGTGCCAGCAGCTTTGGGGGCCTAAGTGAAAAACTGTTTTTT. This rearrangement joins TRBV7-8 to TRBJ1-4; D may be TRBD1 (6 bases). Germline V CDR1 and CDR2: SGHVS, FQNEAQ. The CDR3 sequence is 14 residues long. The V gene lost 3 bases and the J gene lost 7 bases, with 12 bases spanning the gap.

This clone was picked up one time. The chain employs TRBV5-1 and TRBJ2-1; 11 bases are shared with TRBD2. The CDR3 length is 16 residues. Germline CDR1 reads SGHRS; CDR2 reads YFSETQ. V was clipped by 5 bases and J by 5 bases; unmatched bases: 9. For the CDR3, the DNA is TGCGCCAGCAGTAGGCTAGCGGGAGGAGGGCACAATGAGCAGTTCTTC. Translating gives CASSRLAGGGHNEQFF.

This clone occurred a few times. The chain couples TRBV6-5 to TRBJ2-2; D unresolved. Trimming cost V 6 bases and J 1 base, with 3 bases left between them. The CDR3 is 12 amino acids. From germline, CDR1 is MNHEY and CDR2 SVGAGI. CDR3 amino acids: CASSRNTGELFF. The CDR3 DNA is TGTGCCAGCAGCCGGAACACCGGGGAGCTGTTTTTT.

The table lists this clone with a count of one. The chain carries TRBV19 and TRBJ2-5, with 7 bases aligning to TRBD1. The CDR3 spans 14 residues. Trimming took 3 bases from V and 2 from J; bases not matched to a gene: 3. Germline CDR1 LNHDA, CDR2 SQIVND (reference sequence). The CDR3 nucleotides are TGTGCCAGTAGTATGGACAGGCGACAAGAGACCCAGTACTTC. It is translated as CASSMDRRQETQYF.

V is TRBV7-2 and J is TRBJ2-7; 12 nucleotides align to TRBD2. The CDR3 runs to 16 residues. V lost 3 bases, J lost 3 bases, and 6 bases stayed unmatched. Germline V gene sequence: CDR1 SGHTA, CDR2 FQGNSA. CDR3 amino acids: CASSFTTSGGYYEQYF. The CDR3 region has the DNA TGTGCCAGCAGCTTTACGACTAGCGGGGGTTACTACGAGCAGTACTTC.

The V gene is TRBV5-4, the J gene TRBJ2-3; 8 nucleotides align to TRBD2. The CDR3 is 17 amino acids. Germline lookup yields CDR1 SGHNT and CDR2 YYREEE (reference sequence). V was pared by 3 bases and J by 4 bases, with 13 bases of the junction left unmatched. Here the CDR3 reads CASSSLPRAGGSDTQYF. CDR3 DNA: TGTGCCAGCAGCTCCCTTCCCCGGGCGGGAGGCTCAGATACGCAGTATTTT.

The chain recombines TRBV5-1 with TRBJ2-3; 10 nucleotides agree with TRBD2. Germline V gives CDR1 SGHRS, CDR2 YFSETQ. This CDR3 has 19 residues. Trimming at V came to 0 bases and at J to 2 bases, leaving 12 bases not matched to a gene. The CDR3 DNA reads TGCGCCAGCAGCTTGGGATACGCGCGACTAGCGGGTGTCACAGATACGCAGTATTTT. Its translation is CASSLGYARLAGVTDTQYF.

As regards this clone: It is likely a read error: a sequence one base away is far more abundant. The same CDR3 can be traced to other DNA sequences in this sample. The gene calls are TRBV6-1 and TRBJ2-5, with 9 bases that match TRBD2. The CDR3 runs 17 residues. V lost 1 base to trimming and J lost 3 bases; unmatched junction nucleotides: 9. The germline V gene encodes CDR1 MNHNS and CDR2 SASEGT. The CDR3 here is CASSEGWKAGGKETQYF. The DNA for the CDR3 is TGTGCCAGCAGTGAAGGGTGGAAGGCGGGAGGGAAAGAGACCCAGTACTTC.

CDR3 bases: TGTGCCAGCAGCTTAGGCGGGGGTGAAGCTTTCTTT. Encoded protein: CASSLGGGEAFF. The rearrangement uses TRBV13 and TRBJ1-1; D might be TRBD1 (5 bases). CDR1 is PRHDT, CDR2 FYEKMQ, per germline (reference sequence). Trimming removed 0 bases at V and 7 bases at J, with 6 bases between. The CDR3 is 12 residues long.

The chain is built from TRBV6-5 and TRBJ1-2, with 7 bases lining up with TRBD1. The CDR3 length is 16 residues. Losses at the gene ends were 5 bases for V and 2 bases for J; bases not matched to a gene: 11. The V gene's germline CDR1 is MNHEY and CDR2 SVGAGI. The DNA for the CDR3 is TGTGCCAGCAGTCACTACCAGGGACAGAAGAACTATGGCTACACCTTC. Translated: CASSHYQGQKNYGYTF.

This clone was seen a single time. V and J are TRBV6-5 and TRBJ1-2; D not certain. The CDR3 runs to 15 residues. V lost 6 bases, J lost 2 bases, and 16 bases lay in between. Germline-derived CDR1 and CDR2 are MNHEY and SVGAGI. The CDR3 bases are TGTGCCAGCAGCCGTTCGGCGGATCCAAACTATGGCTACACCTTC. This sequence encodes CASSRSADPNYGYTF.